The rows below give T cell receptor beta chains drawn from one sample of a study of human T cells and chemical hapten exposure. TCRdb used MiXCR to reprocess the RACE reads, holding one entry per CDR3 protein. Among 300,000 to 450,000 distinct CDR3 sequences listed, approximately 5.1% were seen once. Sample: whole blood, taken in connection with sensitization to the hapten diphenylcyclopropenone (DPC). All receptors come from a woman between 45 and 60 years old with alopecia areata. Some clones in this sample may be carry-over from other donors' samples. CDR3s include the opening cysteine and the closing phenylalanine or tryptophan. D genes are given only for firm matches. Clone size appears in some rows only: once, few, many, or a class for an expanded clone.

d_gene: -
v_gene: TRBV27
j_gene: TRBJ2-1
abundance: many
CDR3aa: CASSTTGTRDLVYNEQFF
CDR3nt: TGTGCCAGCAGTACGACCGGGACACGCGATCTGGTCTACAATGAGCAGTTCTTC

d_gene: -
v_gene: TRBV3-1
j_gene: TRBJ2-7
abundance: few
CDR3aa: CASSPGVQGYEQYF
CDR3nt: TGTGCCAGCAGCCCTGGGGTGCAGGGCTACGAGCAGTACTTC

d_gene: -
v_gene: TRBV6-5
j_gene: TRBJ1-1
abundance: many
CDR3aa: CASSYGGGSEAFF
CDR3nt: TGTGCCAGCAGTTATGGAGGGGGGTCTGAAGCTTTCTTT

d_gene: TRBD1
v_gene: TRBV12-3/TRBV12-4
j_gene: TRBJ1-2
abundance: few
CDR3aa: CASSWTGNTYGYTF
CDR3nt: TGTGCCAGCAGTTGGACAGGGAACACCTATGGCTACACCTTC

d_gene: -
v_gene: TRBV27
j_gene: TRBJ2-2
abundance: -
CDR3aa: CASSYLWGGSESGELFF
CDR3nt: TGTGCCAGCAGTTACCTCTGGGGTGGATCAGAAAGTGGGGAGCTGTTTTTT

d_gene: -
v_gene: TRBV6-5
j_gene: TRBJ1-4
abundance: many
CDR3aa: CASSYSPGLGKLFF
CDR3nt: TGTGCCAGCAGTTACTCTCCAGGACTAGGAAAACTGTTTTTT

d_gene: -
v_gene: TRBV28
j_gene: TRBJ2-7
abundance: many
CDR3aa: CASSSPGGRMGSYEQYF
CDR3nt: TGTGCCAGCAGTTCCCCAGGAGGGCGTATGGGAAGCTACGAGCAGTACTTC

d_gene: -
v_gene: TRBV27
j_gene: TRBJ2-3
abundance: -
CDR3aa: CASSLGFAQYF
CDR3nt: TGTGCCAGCAGTTTAGGGTTTGCGCAGTATTTT

d_gene: TRBD2
v_gene: TRBV28
j_gene: TRBJ2-1
abundance: many
CDR3aa: CASSSRLAGDNEQFF
CDR3nt: TGTGCCAGCAGTTCCCGACTAGCGGGAGACAATGAGCAGTTCTTC

d_gene: -
v_gene: TRBV12-3/TRBV12-4
j_gene: TRBJ1-5
abundance: many
CDR3aa: CASSLRENQPQHF
CDR3nt: TGTGCCAGCAGTTTGAGGGAGAATCAGCCCCAGCATTTT

d_gene: TRBD1
v_gene: TRBV7-2
j_gene: TRBJ1-3
abundance: many
CDR3aa: CASSLTDRAGNTIYF
CDR3nt: TGTGCCAGCAGCTTGACAGACAGGGCTGGAAACACCATATATTTT

d_gene: -
v_gene: TRBV12-5
j_gene: TRBJ2-2
abundance: many
CDR3aa: CASGYGRVGTGELFF
CDR3nt: TGTGCTAGTGGTTATGGCAGGGTGGGGACCGGGGAGCTGTTTTTT

d_gene: -
v_gene: TRBV29-1
j_gene: TRBJ2-7
abundance: many
CDR3aa: CSVADMSYEQYF
CDR3nt: TGCAGCGTTGCCGATATGTCCTACGAGCAGTACTTC

d_gene: -
v_gene: TRBV2
j_gene: TRBJ1-5
abundance: many
CDR3aa: CASKGGVNQPQHF
CDR3nt: TGTGCCAGCAAGGGGGGGGTAAATCAGCCCCAGCATTTT

d_gene: -
v_gene: TRBV6-1
j_gene: TRBJ2-3
abundance: many
CDR3aa: CASERPPEQDTDTQYF
CDR3nt: TGTGCCAGCGAAAGGCCCCCTGAACAGGACACAGATACGCAGTATTTT

d_gene: -
v_gene: TRBV10-2
j_gene: TRBJ2-2
abundance: few
CDR3aa: CASSENWRELFF
CDR3nt: TGCGCCAGCAGTGAAAACTGGAGGGAGCTGTTTTTT

d_gene: TRBD1
v_gene: TRBV7-8
j_gene: TRBJ1-5
abundance: -
CDR3aa: CASSLEGTGIRQPQHF
CDR3nt: TGTGCCAGCAGCTTAGAGGGGACAGGGATTCGTCAGCCCCAGCATTTT

d_gene: TRBD1
v_gene: TRBV30
j_gene: TRBJ1-2
abundance: many
CDR3aa: CAWSAGTGTFEGYTF
CDR3nt: TGTGCCTGGAGTGCAGGGACAGGGACCTTCGAAGGCTACACCTTC

d_gene: -
v_gene: TRBV6-5
j_gene: TRBJ1-1
abundance: many
CDR3aa: CASSYEKRSLEAFF
CDR3nt: TGTGCCAGCAGTTACGAAAAGAGGAGTCTTGAAGCTTTCTTT

d_gene: -
v_gene: TRBV24-1
j_gene: TRBJ2-5
abundance: few
CDR3aa: CATSDSGAQETQYF
CDR3nt: TGTGCCACCAGTGACTCCGGAGCCCAAGAGACCCAGTACTTC

d_gene: -
v_gene: TRBV10-3
j_gene: TRBJ1-2
abundance: few
CDR3aa: CAIKGTANYGYTF
CDR3nt: TGTGCCATCAAGGGCACCGCTAACTATGGCTACACCTTC

d_gene: -
v_gene: TRBV29-1
j_gene: TRBJ2-6
abundance: many
CDR3aa: CSVDTTGANVLTF
CDR3nt: TGCAGCGTCGACACTACTGGGGCCAACGTCCTGACTTTC

d_gene: -
v_gene: TRBV2
j_gene: TRBJ2-4
abundance: -
CDR3aa: CATQGTPKNIQYF
CDR3nt: TGTGCCACCCAAGGAACACCGAAAAACATTCAGTACTTC

d_gene: TRBD2
v_gene: TRBV12-3/TRBV12-4
j_gene: TRBJ2-5
abundance: -
CDR3aa: CASRSVGGGNQETQYF
CDR3nt: TGTGCCAGCAGATCCGTCGGCGGGGGGAACCAAGAGACCCAGTACTTC

d_gene: -
v_gene: TRBV7-2
j_gene: TRBJ2-3
abundance: many
CDR3aa: CASSLTGLTDTQYF
CDR3nt: TGTGCCAGCAGCCTGACAGGACTCACAGATACGCAGTATTTT

d_gene: TRBD2
v_gene: TRBV20-1
j_gene: TRBJ2-7
abundance: -
CDR3aa: CSASRVAGAYEQYF
CDR3nt: TGCAGTGCTAGTCGGGTAGCGGGGGCCTACGAGCAGTACTTC

d_gene: -
v_gene: TRBV20-1
j_gene: TRBJ2-2
abundance: many
CDR3aa: CSANRDTGELFF
CDR3nt: TGCAGTGCTAACCGCGATACCGGGGAGCTGTTTTTT

d_gene: -
v_gene: TRBV20-1
j_gene: TRBJ2-7
abundance: many
CDR3aa: CSARDRSPGGYEQYF
CDR3nt: TGCAGTGCTAGAGATCGGTCGCCCGGCGGTTACGAGCAGTACTTC

d_gene: TRBD1
v_gene: TRBV7-3
j_gene: TRBJ1-1
abundance: many
CDR3aa: CASSPAPSGQLPRMVEAFF
CDR3nt: TGTGCCAGCAGCCCAGCCCCGTCGGGACAGCTACCTCGAATGGTAGAAGCTTTCTTT

d_gene: -
v_gene: TRBV21-1
j_gene: TRBJ2-7
abundance: many
CDR3aa: CASSKEPGRYEQYF
CDR3nt: TGTGCCAGCAGCAAAGAGCCGGGGCGGTACGAGCAGTACTTC